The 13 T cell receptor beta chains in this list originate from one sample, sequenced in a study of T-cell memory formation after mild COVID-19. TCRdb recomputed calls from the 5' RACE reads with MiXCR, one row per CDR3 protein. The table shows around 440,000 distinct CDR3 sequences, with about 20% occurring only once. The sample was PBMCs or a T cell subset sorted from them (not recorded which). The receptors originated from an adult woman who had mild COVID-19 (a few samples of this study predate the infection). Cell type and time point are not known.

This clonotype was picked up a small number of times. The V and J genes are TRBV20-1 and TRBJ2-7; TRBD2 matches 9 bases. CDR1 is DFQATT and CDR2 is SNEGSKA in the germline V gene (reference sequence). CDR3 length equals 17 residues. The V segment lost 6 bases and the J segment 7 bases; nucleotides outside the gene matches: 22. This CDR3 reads CSAVLAGDPGRSQEQYF. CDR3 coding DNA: TGCAGTGCCGTACTAGCGGGCGACCCAGGGCGGTCTCAGGAGCAGTACTTC.

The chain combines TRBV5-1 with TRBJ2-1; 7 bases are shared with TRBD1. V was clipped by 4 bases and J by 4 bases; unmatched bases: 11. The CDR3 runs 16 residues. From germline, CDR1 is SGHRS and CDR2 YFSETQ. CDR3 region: CASSQQDRIDYNEQFF. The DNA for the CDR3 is TGCGCCAGCAGCCAACAGGACAGGATAGATTACAATGAGCAGTTCTTC.

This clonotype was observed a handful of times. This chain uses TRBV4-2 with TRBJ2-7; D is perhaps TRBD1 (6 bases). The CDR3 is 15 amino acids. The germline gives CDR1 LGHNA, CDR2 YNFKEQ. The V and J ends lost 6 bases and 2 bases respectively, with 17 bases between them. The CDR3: CASSSRQVPTYEQYF. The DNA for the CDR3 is TGTGCCAGCAGTTCCCGACAGGTCCCCACCTACGAGCAGTACTTC.

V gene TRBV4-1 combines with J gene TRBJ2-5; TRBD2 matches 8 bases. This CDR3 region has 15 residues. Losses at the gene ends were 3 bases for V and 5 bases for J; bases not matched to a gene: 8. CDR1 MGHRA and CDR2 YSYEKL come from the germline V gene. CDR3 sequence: CASSQEGLVGETQYF. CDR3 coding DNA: TGCGCCAGCAGCCAGGAGGGACTAGTCGGGGAGACCCAGTACTTC.

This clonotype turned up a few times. The CDR3 coding sequence is TGTGCCAGCAGCCAAGCGGGTAGCGGGAGTGGTACAGATACGCAGTATTTT. Its translation is CASSQAGSGSGTDTQYF. This chain connects TRBV4-2 to TRBJ2-3, with 9 bases aligning to TRBD2. The trim removed 1 base at V and 3 bases at J, leaving 8 bases unmatched. The germline V gene encodes CDR1 LGHNA and CDR2 YNFKEQ. This CDR3 spans 17 amino acids.

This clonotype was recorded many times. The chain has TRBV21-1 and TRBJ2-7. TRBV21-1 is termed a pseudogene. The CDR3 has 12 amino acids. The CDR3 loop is CASSKEGYEQYF. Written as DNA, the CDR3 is TGTGCCAGCAGCAAAGAAGGGTACGAGCAGTACTTC.

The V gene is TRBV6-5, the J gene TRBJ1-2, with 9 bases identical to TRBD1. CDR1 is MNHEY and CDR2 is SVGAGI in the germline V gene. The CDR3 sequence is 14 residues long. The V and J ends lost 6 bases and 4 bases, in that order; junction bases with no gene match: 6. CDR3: CASSYDRGSYGYTF. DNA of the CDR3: TGTGCCAGCAGCTATGACAGGGGGTCCTATGGCTACACCTTC.

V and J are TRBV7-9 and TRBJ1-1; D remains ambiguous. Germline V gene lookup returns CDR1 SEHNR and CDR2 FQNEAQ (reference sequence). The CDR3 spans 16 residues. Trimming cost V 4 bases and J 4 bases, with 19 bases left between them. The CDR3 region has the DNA TGTGCCAGCAGCTCAACACCGTGGGTGGGCTCCACTGAAGCTTTCTTT. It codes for CASSSTPWVGSTEAFF.

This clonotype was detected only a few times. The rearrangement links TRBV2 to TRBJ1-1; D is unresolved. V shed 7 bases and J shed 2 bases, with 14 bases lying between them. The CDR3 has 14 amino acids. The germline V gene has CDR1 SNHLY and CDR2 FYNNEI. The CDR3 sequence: CASKRVEPNTEAFF. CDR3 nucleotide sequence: TGTGCCAGCAAGAGGGTAGAGCCTAACACTGAAGCTTTCTTT.

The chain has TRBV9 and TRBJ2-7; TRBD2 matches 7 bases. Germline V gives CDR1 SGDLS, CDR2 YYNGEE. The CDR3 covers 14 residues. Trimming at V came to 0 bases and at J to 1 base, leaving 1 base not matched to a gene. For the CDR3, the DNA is TGTGCCAGCAGCGTAGTCGGGGGGTCCTACGAGCAGTACTTC. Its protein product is CASSVVGGSYEQYF.

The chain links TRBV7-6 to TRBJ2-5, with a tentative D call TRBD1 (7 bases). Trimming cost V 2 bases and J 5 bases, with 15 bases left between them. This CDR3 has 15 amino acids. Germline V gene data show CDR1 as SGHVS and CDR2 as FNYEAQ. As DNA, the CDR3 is TGTGCCAGCAGCTTACAGGGGGGAGAGGGGGAGACCCAGTACTTC. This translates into CASSLQGGEGETQYF.

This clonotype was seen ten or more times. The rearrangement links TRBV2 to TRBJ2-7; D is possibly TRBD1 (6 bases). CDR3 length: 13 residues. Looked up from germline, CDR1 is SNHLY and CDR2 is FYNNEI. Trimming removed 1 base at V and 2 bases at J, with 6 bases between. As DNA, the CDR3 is TGTGCCAGCAGTGAAGGGACAGCCTACGAGCAGTACTTC. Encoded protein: CASSEGTAYEQYF.

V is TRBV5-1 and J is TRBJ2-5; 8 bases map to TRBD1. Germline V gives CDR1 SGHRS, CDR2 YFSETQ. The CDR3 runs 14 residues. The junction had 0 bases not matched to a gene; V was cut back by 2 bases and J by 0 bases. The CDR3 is CASSLQGDQETQYF. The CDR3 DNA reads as TGCGCCAGCAGCTTACAGGGGGACCAAGAGACCCAGTACTTC.